These 15 T cell receptor beta chains were sequenced from one sample in a study of cytomegalovirus exposure and HLA in healthy donors. The PCR made use of 60 Vbeta and 13 Jbeta primers. Produced via immunoSEQ multiplex PCR; TCRdb's table is partial and in-frame only. The repertoire has 100,000 to 150,000 clones, more than 75% of them found once; the top ten carry approximately 1.5%. The sample taken for sequencing was PBMCs. These receptors were obtained from a female donor in good health and CMV-seronegative.

The chain joins TRBV28 to TRBJ2-1, with 8 bases lining up with TRBD2. CDR1 and CDR2 (germline): MDHEN, SYDVKM. This CDR3 region has 16 residues. J was trimmed by 7 bases and V by 5 bases; bases with no gene match: 13. CDR3: CASSPLPGRGLNEQFF. The DNA of the CDR3 is TGTGCCAGCAGTCCCCTACCCGGGAGGGGGTTAAATGAGCAGTTCTTC.

This chain uses TRBV7-8 with TRBJ1-1, with a tentative D call TRBD1 (5 bases). Per germline, CDR1 SGHVS and CDR2 FQNEAQ. V dropped 2 bases and J dropped 0 bases, with 16 bases sitting between them. The CDR3 is 17 residues long. The CDR3 spells CASSLPPGRGLNTEAFF. In DNA, the CDR3 is TGTGCCAGCAGCTTACCGCCAGGGAGGGGATTGAACACTGAAGCTTTCTTT.

The J gene is TRBJ1-1, the V gene TRBV7-9; no firm D call. The CDR3 runs 11 residues. Deletions cut 6 bases from V and 5 bases from J, with 7 bases between. Germline V CDR1 and CDR2: SEHNR, FQNEAQ (reference sequence). The CDR3 coding sequence is TGTGCCAGCAGGCGGGTTACTGAAGCTTTCTTT. Translation: CASRRVTEAFF.

The chain couples TRBV4-3 to TRBJ2-2; TRBD2 aligns across 11 bases. Germline trimming cut 0 bases from V and 5 bases from J; bases unmatched to any gene: 5. CDR3 length: 17 amino acids. Germline values: CDR1 LGHNA, CDR2 YSLEER. DNA of the CDR3: TGCGCCAGCAGCCAAGAAGAACTAGCGGGAGAGACCGGGGAGCTGTTTTTT. Protein product: CASSQEELAGETGELFF.

The chain is built from TRBV15 and TRBJ2-2; 7 bases are shared with TRBD1. With V trimmed by 7 bases and J by 2 bases, 7 bases remained unmatched. Germline V gene sequence: CDR1 LNHNV, CDR2 YYDKDF (reference sequence). CDR3 size: 15 residues. CDR3 residues: CATTRTGPNTGELFF. The DNA of the CDR3 is TGTGCCACCACCCGGACAGGCCCCAACACCGGGGAGCTGTTTTTT.

This chain links TRBV7-9 with TRBJ2-7; D unresolved. The CDR3 has 12 amino acids. Germline V gene sequence: CDR1 SEHNR, CDR2 FQNEAQ (reference sequence). The V and J ends lost 0 bases and 6 bases respectively, with 6 bases between them. CDR3 protein: CASSLASSEQYF. The CDR3 DNA reads TGTGCCAGCAGCTTAGCTAGCTCCGAGCAGTACTTC.

V usage is TRBV10-3 and J usage is TRBJ1-2, with 12 bases that match TRBD1. From germline, CDR1 is ENHRY and CDR2 SYGVKD. V trimming: 0 bases; J trimming: 8 bases; junction bases outside the gene matches: 1. The CDR3 contains 14 residues. Here the CDR3 reads CAISESGQGAGYTF. DNA for the CDR3: TGTGCCATCAGTGAGTCGGGACAGGGGGCCGGCTACACCTTC.

This clone appeared a few times. The chain links TRBV27 to TRBJ1-2; D gene uncertain. Germline CDR1 and CDR2: MNHEY and SMNVEV (reference sequence). The CDR3 covers 14 residues. Between the trimmed V and J ends, which lost 0 bases and 2 bases, there was a span of 7 bases. Written as DNA, the CDR3 is TGTGCCAGCAGTTTATCGAACGGGAACTATGGCTACACCTTC. The encoded protein is CASSLSNGNYGYTF.

The chain uses TRBV5-1 and TRBJ2-2, with D maybe TRBD2 (6 bases). This CDR3 has 15 amino acids. V lost 1 base, J lost 0 bases, and 7 bases lay in between. CDR1 SGHRS and CDR2 YFSETQ come from the germline V gene. CDR3: CASSLLAANTGELFF. DNA of the CDR3: TGCGCCAGCAGCTTGTTAGCGGCGAACACCGGGGAGCTGTTTTTT.

There are many counts of this clone. The chain employs TRBV4-3 and TRBJ2-7; TRBD1 agrees at 7 bases. The CDR3 spans 16 residues. Per the germline V gene, CDR1 is LGHNA and CDR2 is YSLEER. The V gene end was trimmed by 3 bases and the J gene end by 0 bases; junction bases not matched to a gene: 8. CDR3 region: CASSHAGTASSYEQYF. In DNA, the CDR3 is TGCGCCAGCAGCCATGCCGGGACAGCCAGCTCCTACGAGCAGTACTTC.

The chain joins TRBV4-1 to TRBJ2-3; no clear D. V lost 0 bases and J lost 5, with 15 bases in between. The CDR3 covers 16 residues. CDR1 and CDR2 (germline): MGHRA, YSYEKL. For the CDR3, the DNA is TGCGCCAGCAGCCAAGATCTCGACACCTACATAGATACGCAGTATTTT. Encoded protein: CASSQDLDTYIDTQYF.

The gene calls are TRBV5-1 and TRBJ2-7; tentatively, D is TRBD2 (5 bases). Germline CDR1 SGHRS, CDR2 YFSETQ. The CDR3 extends over 14 amino acids. Trimming cost V 2 bases and J 0 bases, with 9 bases left between them. CDR3 loop: CASSLRSGSYEQYF. CDR3 DNA sequence: TGCGCCAGCAGCTTAAGGAGCGGCTCCTACGAGCAGTACTTC.

The V and J genes are TRBV7-2 and TRBJ2-1, with D perhaps matching TRBD2 (6 bases). The V gene lost 4 bases and the J gene lost 8 bases, with 12 bases spanning the gap. This CDR3 has 13 residues. The germline V gene encodes CDR1 SGHTA and CDR2 FQGNSA. The CDR3 loop reads CASSSTSLDEQFF. The CDR3 DNA is TGTGCCAGCAGCTCTACTAGCCTGGATGAGCAGTTCTTC.

The gene calls are TRBV28 and TRBJ1-2; possibly TRBD1 for D (6 bases). Germline V lookup: CDR1 MDHEN, CDR2 SYDVKM. Deletions cut 7 bases from V and 5 bases from J, with 20 bases between. The CDR3 length is 15 residues. The CDR3 DNA is TGTGCCAGCAACCCATTGAGGGGGGGAAGGTATGGCTACACCTTC. It yields the protein CASNPLRGGRYGYTF.

V gene TRBV7-9 combines with J gene TRBJ2-7; no reliable D call. Germline CDR1 is SEHNR and CDR2 is FQNEAQ (reference sequence). The CDR3 runs 13 residues. Trimming cost V 5 bases and J 3 bases, with 11 bases left between them. The CDR3 region has the DNA TGTGCCAGCAGCCGCCTTACAAGCTACGAGCAGTACTTC. Translating it yields CASSRLTSYEQYF.